This TCR beta chain derives from a study of blood T cell repertoires in COVID-19. Overall study: Sites across the United States, Italy and Spain contributed samples from acute and convalescent COVID-19. The analysed material was cDNA or gDNA that came from T cells, B-cell-depleted T cells, or PBMCs.

Methods used by the authors: Quantification of nucleated cells was approximated via reference gene primer amplification. Libraries were prepared by immunoSEQ multiplex PCR; TCRdb keeps only in-frame clonotypes and omits some of them. Clonal size and the V and J genes are those of that table, whereas D and trimming came from the DNA. The table shows roughly 45,000 clones, with 83% occurring only once. V lost 5 bases to trimming and J lost 3 bases, with 14 bases between them. Germline lookup yields CDR1 MNHEY and CDR2 SVGAGI. CDR3 length: 15 amino acids. The clonotype was recovered from a human donor in a cohort sampled during active COVID-19. The sample comprised peripheral blood. This chain joins TRBV6-5 and TRBJ2-1; D not resolved. The CDR3 protein is CASSPLTTIYNEQFF. CDR3 in DNA: TGTGCCAGCAGTCCCCTTACGACAATCTACAATGAGCAGTTCTTC.